This T cell receptor (beta chain) is drawn from a study of PD-1 blockade in classical Hodgkin lymphoma. Worth noting for this clone: Its antigen is not known.

Findings and caveats of the study: Newly diagnosed patients were said to have less baseline TCR diversity than healthy donors did.

This table comes from immunoSEQ multiplex PCR, and its TCRdb copy is limited to in-frame clones, with some not included. Of roughly 94,000 clones in the sample, about 93% were seen once. Time point indicated: cycle 4 day 1 (C4D1), after less than 7 weeks of nivolumab. Patients all relapsed after autologous stem cell transplantation, and there was variation in brentuximab vedotin exposure. J gave up 1 base and V 5 bases, and 7 bases lay outside the gene matches. Germline V gene lookup returns CDR1 SGHRS and CDR2 YFSETQ. This CDR3 has 16 residues. This TCR derives from a human donor with classical Hodgkin lymphoma. The rearrangement joins TRBV5-1 to TRBJ1-3; TRBD1 matches 9 bases. The input for sequencing was peripheral blood mononuclear cells (PBMCs), taken before the fourth cycle of nivolumab. The CDR3 region is CASRNTGGASGNTIYF. In nucleotides, the CDR3 is TGCGCCAGCAGGAATACAGGGGGCGCGTCTGGAAACACCATATATTTT.